The 18 T cell receptor beta chains below all came from one sample that was sequenced in a study of cytomegalovirus exposure and HLA in healthy donors. 60 Vbeta and 13 Jbeta primers were used in PCR. TCRdb's table, derived via immunoSEQ multiplex PCR, lists solely in-frame clones and lacks some. This sample yields some 150,000 clones, of which 82% are seen a single time; around 11% belongs to the top ten. Sequences were obtained from PBMCs. These receptor sequences come from a man aged 45-60 years in good health and CMV-seropositive.

The CDR3 DNA follows: TGTGCCACCAGCAGAGCCTCGTCCCTAGCCAATGAGCAGTTCTTC. It specifies CATSRASSLANEQFF. The V call is TRBV15, the J call TRBJ2-1, with a possible D match to TRBD2 (5 bases). The CDR3 is 15 residues long. Trimming took off 1 base at V and 6 bases at J, with 13 bases between the two ends. The germline CDR1 and CDR2 sequences are LNHNV and YYDKDF (reference sequence).

The chain recombines TRBV2 with TRBJ1-1; 7 nucleotides agree with TRBD1. CDR3 length: 14 residues. CDR1 and CDR2 from the germline V gene are SNHLY and FYNNEI. V shed 8 bases, J shed 4 bases, and the junction held 10 bases outside the gene matches. The CDR3 is CASGRDPGGTEAFF. DNA of the CDR3: TGTGCCAGCGGGCGGGATCCAGGGGGCACTGAAGCTTTCTTT.

V is TRBV4-2 and J is TRBJ2-7; maybe TRBD1 (6 bases). V gave up 3 bases and J gave up 5 bases, with 17 bases separating them. This CDR3 contains 15 residues. Germline CDR1 LGHNA, CDR2 YNFKEQ. CDR3 nucleotides: TGTGCCAGCAGCCAGCGTTCAGGGGATAGCGACGAGCAGTACTTC. Translating it yields CASSQRSGDSDEQYF.

This clone was seen a few times. The chain carries TRBV19 and TRBJ2-1, with 8 bases matching TRBD1. CDR1 is LNHDA and CDR2 is SQIVND in the germline V gene (reference sequence). This CDR3 spans 15 amino acids. The V and J ends lost 3 bases and 9 bases, in that order; junction bases with no gene match: 10. The CDR3 reads CASSMSGQGLFEQFF. CDR3 nucleotide sequence: TGTGCCAGTAGTATGAGTGGACAGGGTCTGTTTGAGCAGTTCTTC.

This chain joins TRBV29-1 and TRBJ1-2, with TRBD1 matching over 8 bases. After removal of 6 bases from V and 6 bases from J, the junction contained 9 bases not matched to a gene. CDR1 SQVTM and CDR2 ANQGSEA come from the germline V gene. The length of the CDR3 is 13 residues. In nucleotides, the CDR3 is TGCAGCGTCGCTACGGACAGGGAAGATGGCTACACCTTC. It translates to CSVATDREDGYTF.

This sequence joins TRBV7-8 and TRBJ2-7; weak D call: TRBD1 (6 bases). This CDR3 contains 12 residues. Germline CDR1 and CDR2: SGHVS and FQNEAQ. The V gene lost 5 bases and the J gene lost 10 bases, with 15 bases spanning the gap. This CDR3 is CASSLDSIRQYF. The CDR3 nucleotides read TGTGCCAGCAGCCTGGACAGTATAAGACAGTACTTC.

The table lists this clone with many counts. The V and J genes are TRBV9 and TRBJ1-1, with D perhaps TRBD1 (6 bases). Trimming removed 0 bases at V and 4 bases at J, with 13 bases between. The germline V gene has CDR1 SGDLS and CDR2 YYNGEE. This CDR3 is 15 amino acids long. CDR3 nucleotide sequence: TGTGCCAGCAGCGTAGGGACAGTCCTTGCCACTGAAGCTTTCTTT. It encodes CASSVGTVLATEAFF.

The rearrangement links TRBV28 to TRBJ2-7, with TRBD2 matching 8 bases. There are 16 residues in the CDR3. From germline, CDR1 is MDHEN and CDR2 SYDVKM. The ends lost 8 bases at V and 2 bases at J; junction bases unmatched: 14. CDR3 loop: CASGKRDGGATYEQYF. CDR3 DNA: TGTGCCAGCGGAAAGCGGGACGGGGGGGCAACCTACGAGCAGTACTTC. The full variable domain, in which reference TRBV28 and TRBJ2-7 provide the parts outside the CDR3, is DVKVTQSSRYLVKRTGEKVFLECVQDMDHENMFWYRQDPGLGLRLIYFSYDVKMKEKGDIPEGYSVSREKKERFSLILESASTNQTSMYLCASGKRDGGATYEQYFGPGTRLTVT.

Only a few counts were recorded for this clone. CDR3 sequence: CASSSAGGLSTEAFF. The CDR3 DNA sequence: TGTGCCAGCAGTTCGGCGGGGGGGTTGAGCACTGAAGCTTTCTTT. The chain has TRBV7-9 and TRBJ1-1; possibly TRBD1 for D (5 bases). Germline V CDR1 and CDR2: SEHNR, FQNEAQ (reference sequence). V was trimmed by 6 bases and J by 4 bases, leaving 18 bases between them. This CDR3 spans 15 amino acids.

This sequence joins TRBV2 and TRBJ1-5; D is perhaps TRBD1 (5 bases). V was pared by 6 bases and J by 4 bases, with 16 bases between. The CDR3 is made up of 15 amino acids. Germline CDR1 and CDR2: SNHLY and FYNNEI. The CDR3 coding sequence is TGTGCCAGCAGAGCCGAGGCGGCAGGGAATCAGCCCCAGCATTTT. The encoded protein is CASRAEAAGNQPQHF.

The genes are TRBV6-6 and TRBJ2-7; the match to TRBD1 covers 7 bases. Germline values: CDR1 MNHNY, CDR2 SVGAGI (reference sequence). The CDR3 contains 12 residues. V trimming: 6 bases; J trimming: 2 bases; junction bases outside the gene matches: 1. As DNA, the CDR3 is TGTGCCAGCAGGACAGGGACCTACGAGCAGTACTTC. This translates into CASRTGTYEQYF.

This clone was counted between two and nine times. The chain combines TRBV7-8 with TRBJ2-1; 9 bases fit TRBD1. V dropped 8 bases and J dropped 9; count of bases not matched to a gene: 17. This CDR3 has 16 residues. Per germline, CDR1 SGHVS and CDR2 FQNEAQ. The CDR3 is CASAYRGQGYGSEQFF. CDR3 nucleotide sequence: TGTGCCAGCGCCTACCGAGGACAGGGGTATGGGTCTGAGCAGTTCTTC.

This clone was observed a handful of times. V is TRBV5-1 and J is TRBJ1-2; D is possibly TRBD1 (5 bases). In germline, CDR1 is SGHRS, CDR2 YFSETQ. The CDR3 spans 13 residues. Trimming took off 0 bases at V and 6 bases at J, with 9 bases between the two ends. The CDR3 coding sequence is TGCGCCAGCAGCTTGGCGGGGGGGAATGGCTACACCTTC. This encodes CASSLAGGNGYTF. Full variable domain (missing parts from reference TRBV5-1 and TRBJ1-2): KAGVTQTPRYLIKTRGQQVTLSCSPISGHRSVSWYQQTPGQGLQFLFEYFSETQRNKGNFPGRFSGRQFSNSRSEMNVSTLELGDSALYLCASSLAGGNGYTFGSGTRLTVV.

The chain uses TRBV5-1 and TRBJ2-7; D is possibly TRBD2 (5 bases). The CDR3 extends over 12 amino acids. The V end lost 0 bases, the J end lost 5 bases, and 6 bases lay between the germline ends. CDR1 is SGHRS, CDR2 YFSETQ, per germline. This CDR3 reads CASSLVRDEQYF. The CDR3 DNA is TGCGCCAGCAGCTTGGTGCGGGACGAGCAGTACTTC. Full variable domain (remainder filled in from reference TRBV5-1 and TRBJ2-7): KAGVTQTPRYLIKTRGQQVTLSCSPISGHRSVSWYQQTPGQGLQFLFEYFSETQRNKGNFPGRFSGRQFSNSRSEMNVSTLELGDSALYLCASSLVRDEQYFGPGTRLTVT.

The chain joins TRBV5-3 to TRBJ1-3; possible D gene TRBD1, 5 bases. TRBV5-3 is reported as an ORF; its role is uncertain. V was shortened by 0 bases and J by 0 bases, with 10 bases between the two germline ends. This CDR3 is 16 amino acids long. The CDR3 protein is CARSLEGKSSGNTIYF. The CDR3 region has the DNA TGTGCCAGAAGCTTGGAGGGGAAGAGCTCTGGAAACACCATATATTTT.

The rearrangement uses TRBV6-5 and TRBJ1-4; weak D call: TRBD1 (5 bases). CDR1 and CDR2 from the germline V gene are MNHEY and SVGAGI. CDR3 length: 14 amino acids. V gave up 7 bases and J gave up 3 bases, with 12 bases separating them. The CDR3 reads CASTPGLSNEKLFF. The CDR3 nucleotides read TGTGCCAGCACCCCGGGACTCTCTAATGAAAAACTGTTTTTT.

The gene calls are TRBV5-4 and TRBJ1-2, with unresolved D. Trimming removed 4 bases from V and 8 bases from J, with 18 bases in between. CDR3 length equals 14 residues. Germline CDR1 SGHNT, CDR2 YYREEE (reference sequence). The CDR3 is CASSVFNPGRGYTF. The CDR3 region has the DNA TGTGCCAGCAGCGTTTTCAATCCGGGAAGAGGCTACACCTTC. Filled out from reference TRBV5-4 and TRBJ1-2, the complete variable domain reads ETGVTQSPTHLIKTRGQQVTLRCSSQSGHNTVSWYQQALGQGPQFIFQYYREEENGRGNFPPRFSGLQFPNYSSELNVNALELDDSALYLCASSVFNPGRGYTFGSGTRLTVV.

The V and J genes are TRBV5-1 and TRBJ1-4, with D perhaps TRBD1 (6 bases). Germline-derived CDR1 and CDR2 are SGHRS and YFSETQ. Trimming shortened V by 2 bases and J by 8 bases, and 13 bases separated the two germline ends. The CDR3 has 14 amino acids. This CDR3 is CASSLQGAEEKLFF. The CDR3 DNA reads as TGCGCCAGCAGCTTACAGGGCGCGGAGGAAAAACTGTTTTTT.